This T cell receptor beta chain was sequenced during a study of early stage breast cancer tumors. As for the study in general: Most of the 16 invasive tumors were ER+, PR+ and HER2-.

Using immunoSEQ multiplex PCR, the repertoire was profiled, and TCRdb retains in-frame clones only, with some absent. The sample contains 5,800 or so clones, 60% to 85% of which appear only once. Concerning this clone: Its antigen remains unknown.

V lost 3 bases, J lost 5 bases, and 7 bases stayed unmatched. The CDR3 has 15 amino acids. Germline V gives CDR1 SNHLY, CDR2 FYNNEI. Broader study findings: Blood repertoires resembled normal breast more than tumor.

Input material: normal breast tissue next to the tumor. The sequence was collected from a person aged 65 to 85 with breast cancer. The V call is TRBV2, the J call TRBJ2-5, with TRBD1 matching over 9 bases. The CDR3 nucleotides read TGTGCCAGCAGTGATCGGGGACAGGGTACGGAGACCCAGTACTTC. Residues: CASSDRGQGTETQYF.